The rows below give T cell receptor beta chains drawn from one sample of a study of blood T cell repertoires in COVID-19. Here immunoSEQ multiplex PCR was the method, and the copy in TCRdb shows in-frame clones only, minus some. The sample has about 190,000 clones, roughly 84% seen once. Source material: peripheral blood. Source of these receptors: a human donor in a cohort sampled during active COVID-19. The CDR3 runs from the conserved cysteine through the conserved F or W.

j_call	v_call	cdr3_aa
TRBJ1-2	TRBV24-1	CATSDSGQGYGYTF
TRBJ1-3	TRBV7-2	CASSGGQSPGNTIYF
TRBJ2-2	TRBV5-1	CASSLDTSGTLGELFF
TRBJ2-1	TRBV7-9	CASSLGLQQFF
TRBJ1-5	TRBV28	CASSPIHTRTESRYTSNQPQHF
TRBJ2-2	TRBV19	CASRALPGQGPGELFF
TRBJ1-3	TRBV7-9	CASSLGGVTGGRNTIYF
TRBJ1-3	TRBV27	CASSPNSRIPIYF
TRBJ1-4	TRBV10-1	CASSPGALSEKLFF
TRBJ2-1	TRBV5-4	CASSLERDSYNEQFF
TRBJ1-3	TRBV19	CASAGQGNTIYF
TRBJ2-5	TRBV24-1	CATMLGQTQYF
TRBJ2-4	TRBV1	CTSSRGLYGENIQYF
TRBJ1-2	TRBV18	CASSPPSLGTFDGYTF
TRBJ2-3	TRBV19	CASSVAGQGSTDTQYF
TRBJ2-7	TRBV30	CALSETAPYEQYF
TRBJ2-7	TRBV7-2	CASSPHREIYEQYF
TRBJ2-6	TRBV5-1	CASSLGSGGSLSGANVLTF
TRBJ2-1	TRBV7-3	CASSSQGSSYNEQFF
TRBJ2-1	TRBV24-1	CATSGLGDRGVNEQFF
TRBJ2-5	TRBV11-2	CASNSLADQETQYF
TRBJ1-4	TRBV6-6	CASSVPGFELFF
TRBJ1-1	TRBV28	CAVGGRSLRTEAFF
TRBJ2-7	TRBV5-1	CASSLDGSRREQYF
TRBJ2-5	TRBV11-2	CASSSQGPATQYF
TRBJ1-1	TRBV5-1	CASSYSLMNTEAFF
TRBJ2-7	TRBV4-1	CASSPDERTGHYEQYF
TRBJ1-3	TRBV5-4	CASSLFTGNTIYF
TRBJ2-1	TRBV7-9	CASSLVRNEQFF
TRBJ1-6	TRBV6-1	CASSDLFGGSPLHF
TRBJ1-6	TRBV5-1	CASSPDRLWNSPLHF
TRBJ2-3	TRBV30	CALTSSGRDTQYF
TRBJ1-2	TRBV5-1	CASSFLPGDYGYTF
TRBJ2-7	TRBV12-3/TRBV12-4	CASSRQGPYEQYF
TRBJ1-2	TRBV15	CATSSFRSRGQQDTF
TRBJ1-5	TRBV19	CASSIQGGQPQHF
TRBJ2-5	TRBV2	CASSQHTLARETQYF
TRBJ2-6	TRBV5-5	CASSSQGAGANVLTF
TRBJ1-2	TRBV12-3/TRBV12-4	CASSLGQGGFYTF
TRBJ2-1	TRBV15	CATSPPGLADNEQFF
TRBJ1-4	TRBV10-2	CASSPTRGNEKLFF
TRBJ1-2	TRBV7-9	CASSWGQAYGYTF